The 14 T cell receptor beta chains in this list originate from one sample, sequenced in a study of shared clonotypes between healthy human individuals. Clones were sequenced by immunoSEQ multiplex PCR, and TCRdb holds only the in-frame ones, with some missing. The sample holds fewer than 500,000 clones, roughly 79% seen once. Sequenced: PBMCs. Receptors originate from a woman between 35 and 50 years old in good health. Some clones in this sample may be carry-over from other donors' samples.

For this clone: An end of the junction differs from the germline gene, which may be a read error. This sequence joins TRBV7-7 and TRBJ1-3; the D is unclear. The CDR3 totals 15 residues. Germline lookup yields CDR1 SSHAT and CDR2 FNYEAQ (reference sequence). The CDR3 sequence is CASSPAENSGNTIYF. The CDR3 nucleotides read TGTGCTAGCAGCCCCGCCGAGAACTCTGGAAACACCATATATTTT.

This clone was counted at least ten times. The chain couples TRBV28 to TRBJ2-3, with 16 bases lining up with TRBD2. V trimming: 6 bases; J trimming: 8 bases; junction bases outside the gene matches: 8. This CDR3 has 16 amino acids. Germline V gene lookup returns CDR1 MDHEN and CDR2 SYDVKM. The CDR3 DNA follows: TGTGCCAGCAGCCCGGCGGGACTAGCGGGAGGGGGTACGCAGTATTTT. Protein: CASSPAGLAGGGTQYF.

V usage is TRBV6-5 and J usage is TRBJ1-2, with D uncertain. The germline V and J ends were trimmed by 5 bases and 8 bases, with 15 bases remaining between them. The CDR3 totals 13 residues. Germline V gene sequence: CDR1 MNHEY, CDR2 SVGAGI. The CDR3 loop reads CASSEVRTGGYTF. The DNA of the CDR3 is TGTGCCAGCAGTGAAGTCAGGACCGGAGGCTACACCTTC.

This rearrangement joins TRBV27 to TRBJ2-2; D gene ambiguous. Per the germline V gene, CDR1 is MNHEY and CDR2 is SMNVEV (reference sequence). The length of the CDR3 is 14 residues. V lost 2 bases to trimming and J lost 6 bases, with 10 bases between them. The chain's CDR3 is CASSLRRVAGELFF. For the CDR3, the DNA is TGTGCCAGCAGTTTACGTCGGGTTGCCGGGGAGCTGTTTTTT.

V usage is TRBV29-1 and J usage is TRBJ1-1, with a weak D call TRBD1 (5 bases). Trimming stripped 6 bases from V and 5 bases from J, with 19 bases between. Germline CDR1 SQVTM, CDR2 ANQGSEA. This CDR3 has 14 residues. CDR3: CSVIGTSMGTEAFF. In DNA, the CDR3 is TGCAGCGTCATCGGGACTTCTATGGGGACTGAAGCTTTCTTT.

The CDR3 DNA sequence: TGTGCCAGCAGGCCTACAGGGGGCTTAGGCTACGAGCAGTACTTC. As protein: CASRPTGGLGYEQYF. The chain joins TRBV28 to TRBJ2-7, with TRBD1 identical over 9 bases. The CDR3 contains 15 residues. Germline V CDR1 and CDR2: MDHEN, SYDVKM. V trimming: 6 bases; J trimming: 3 bases; junction bases outside the gene matches: 9.

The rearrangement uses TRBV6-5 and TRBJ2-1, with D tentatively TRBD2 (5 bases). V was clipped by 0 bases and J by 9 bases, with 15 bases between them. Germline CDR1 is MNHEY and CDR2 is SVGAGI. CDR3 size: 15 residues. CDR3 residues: CASSYSLASRGEQFF. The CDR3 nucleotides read TGTGCCAGCAGTTACTCGTTGGCTAGCCGGGGTGAGCAGTTCTTC.

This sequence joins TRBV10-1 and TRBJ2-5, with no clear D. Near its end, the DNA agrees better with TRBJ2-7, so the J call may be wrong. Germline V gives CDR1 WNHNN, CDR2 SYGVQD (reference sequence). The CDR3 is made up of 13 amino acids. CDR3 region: CASSESSTYEQYF. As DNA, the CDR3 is TGCGCCAGCAGTGAGTCTAGCACCTACGAGCAGTACTTC.

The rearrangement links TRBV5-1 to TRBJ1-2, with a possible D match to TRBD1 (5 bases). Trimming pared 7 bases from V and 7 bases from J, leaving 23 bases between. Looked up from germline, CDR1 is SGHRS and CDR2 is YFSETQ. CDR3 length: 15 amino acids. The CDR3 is CASQPGGNEGGGYTF. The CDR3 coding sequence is TGCGCCAGCCAACCGGGGGGGAACGAGGGAGGTGGCTACACCTTC. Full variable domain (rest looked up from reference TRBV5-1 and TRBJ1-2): KAGVTQTPRYLIKTRGQQVTLSCSPISGHRSVSWYQQTPGQGLQFLFEYFSETQRNKGNFPGRFSGRQFSNSRSEMNVSTLELGDSALYLCASQPGGNEGGGYTFGSGTRLTVV.

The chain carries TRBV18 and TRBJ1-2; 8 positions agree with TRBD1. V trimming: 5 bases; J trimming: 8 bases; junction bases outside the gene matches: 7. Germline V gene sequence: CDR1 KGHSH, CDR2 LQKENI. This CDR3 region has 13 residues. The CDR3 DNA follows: TGTGCCAGCTCATCCGGACAGGGCGAAGGCTACACCTTC. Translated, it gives CASSSGQGEGYTF.

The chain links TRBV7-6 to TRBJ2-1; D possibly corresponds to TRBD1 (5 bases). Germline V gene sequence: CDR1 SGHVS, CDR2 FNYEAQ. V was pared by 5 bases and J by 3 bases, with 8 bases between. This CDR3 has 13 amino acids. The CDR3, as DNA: TGTGCCAGCAGCCCAGGGATCTACAATGAGCAGTTCTTC. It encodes CASSPGIYNEQFF.

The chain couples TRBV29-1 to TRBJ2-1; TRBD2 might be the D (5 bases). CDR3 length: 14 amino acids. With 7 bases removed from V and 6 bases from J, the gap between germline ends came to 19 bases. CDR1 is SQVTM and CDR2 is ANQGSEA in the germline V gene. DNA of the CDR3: TGCAGCGCCGAAACTAGTTATAGCGTCAATGAGCAGTTCTTC. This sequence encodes CSAETSYSVNEQFF.

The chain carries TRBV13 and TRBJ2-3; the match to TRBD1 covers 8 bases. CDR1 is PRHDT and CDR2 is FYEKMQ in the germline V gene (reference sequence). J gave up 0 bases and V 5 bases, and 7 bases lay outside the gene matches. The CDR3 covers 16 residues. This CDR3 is CASSRMGQESTDTQYF. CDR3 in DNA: TGTGCCAGCAGCCGAATGGGACAGGAAAGCACAGATACGCAGTATTTT.

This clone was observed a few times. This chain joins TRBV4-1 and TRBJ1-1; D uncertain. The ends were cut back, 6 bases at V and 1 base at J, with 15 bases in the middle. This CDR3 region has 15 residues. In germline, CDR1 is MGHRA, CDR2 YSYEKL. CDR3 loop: CASRGVSRKNTEAFF. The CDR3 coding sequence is TGCGCCAGCAGGGGTGTGAGCAGGAAGAACACTGAAGCTTTCTTT.